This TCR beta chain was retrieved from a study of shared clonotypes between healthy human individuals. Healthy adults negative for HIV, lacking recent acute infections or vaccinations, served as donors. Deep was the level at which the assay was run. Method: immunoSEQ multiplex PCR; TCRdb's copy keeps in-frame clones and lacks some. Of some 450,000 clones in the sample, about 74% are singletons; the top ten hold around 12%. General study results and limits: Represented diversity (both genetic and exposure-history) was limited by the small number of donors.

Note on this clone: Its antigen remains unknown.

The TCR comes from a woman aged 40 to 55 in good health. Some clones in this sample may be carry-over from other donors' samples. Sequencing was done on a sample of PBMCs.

In DNA form, the CDR3 reads TGTGCCAGCAGCTTAATGGACAGGCCGAACACTGAAGCTTTCTTT. It specifies CASSLMDRPNTEAFF. The chain combines TRBV7-8 with TRBJ1-1; 7 bases align to TRBD1. V dropped 2 bases and J dropped 1; count of bases not matched to a gene: 4. Germline V gives CDR1 SGHVS, CDR2 FQNEAQ. The CDR3 is made up of 15 amino acids.